Sequencing of this T cell receptor beta chain was carried out in a study of blood T cell repertoires in COVID-19. For the study at large: Samples representing acute and convalescent COVID-19 were sourced from the United States, Italy and Spain.

The germline V gene encodes CDR1 SEHNR and CDR2 FQNEAQ (reference sequence). Trimming shortened V by 5 bases and J by 1 base, and 11 bases separated the two germline ends. This CDR3 has 14 residues. Per the study methods: The assay estimated nucleated cells by amplifying reference gene primers. Assay used: immunoSEQ multiplex PCR; TCRdb lists only in-frame clones, some missing. V and J calls plus clone size are reproduced from that table; the DNA served to infer D and trimming. The table lists about 210,000 clones, approximately 80% of them singletons, with 10% in the top ten. This TCR came from a woman aged 80 or older with COVID-19, enrolled during active disease. V usage is TRBV7-9 and J usage is TRBJ1-1; weak D call: TRBD1 (5 bases). Sequenced material: peripheral blood. The CDR3 here is CASSAGGENTEAFF. For the CDR3, the DNA is TGTGCCAGCAGCGCGGGGGGTGAGAACACTGAAGCTTTCTTT.